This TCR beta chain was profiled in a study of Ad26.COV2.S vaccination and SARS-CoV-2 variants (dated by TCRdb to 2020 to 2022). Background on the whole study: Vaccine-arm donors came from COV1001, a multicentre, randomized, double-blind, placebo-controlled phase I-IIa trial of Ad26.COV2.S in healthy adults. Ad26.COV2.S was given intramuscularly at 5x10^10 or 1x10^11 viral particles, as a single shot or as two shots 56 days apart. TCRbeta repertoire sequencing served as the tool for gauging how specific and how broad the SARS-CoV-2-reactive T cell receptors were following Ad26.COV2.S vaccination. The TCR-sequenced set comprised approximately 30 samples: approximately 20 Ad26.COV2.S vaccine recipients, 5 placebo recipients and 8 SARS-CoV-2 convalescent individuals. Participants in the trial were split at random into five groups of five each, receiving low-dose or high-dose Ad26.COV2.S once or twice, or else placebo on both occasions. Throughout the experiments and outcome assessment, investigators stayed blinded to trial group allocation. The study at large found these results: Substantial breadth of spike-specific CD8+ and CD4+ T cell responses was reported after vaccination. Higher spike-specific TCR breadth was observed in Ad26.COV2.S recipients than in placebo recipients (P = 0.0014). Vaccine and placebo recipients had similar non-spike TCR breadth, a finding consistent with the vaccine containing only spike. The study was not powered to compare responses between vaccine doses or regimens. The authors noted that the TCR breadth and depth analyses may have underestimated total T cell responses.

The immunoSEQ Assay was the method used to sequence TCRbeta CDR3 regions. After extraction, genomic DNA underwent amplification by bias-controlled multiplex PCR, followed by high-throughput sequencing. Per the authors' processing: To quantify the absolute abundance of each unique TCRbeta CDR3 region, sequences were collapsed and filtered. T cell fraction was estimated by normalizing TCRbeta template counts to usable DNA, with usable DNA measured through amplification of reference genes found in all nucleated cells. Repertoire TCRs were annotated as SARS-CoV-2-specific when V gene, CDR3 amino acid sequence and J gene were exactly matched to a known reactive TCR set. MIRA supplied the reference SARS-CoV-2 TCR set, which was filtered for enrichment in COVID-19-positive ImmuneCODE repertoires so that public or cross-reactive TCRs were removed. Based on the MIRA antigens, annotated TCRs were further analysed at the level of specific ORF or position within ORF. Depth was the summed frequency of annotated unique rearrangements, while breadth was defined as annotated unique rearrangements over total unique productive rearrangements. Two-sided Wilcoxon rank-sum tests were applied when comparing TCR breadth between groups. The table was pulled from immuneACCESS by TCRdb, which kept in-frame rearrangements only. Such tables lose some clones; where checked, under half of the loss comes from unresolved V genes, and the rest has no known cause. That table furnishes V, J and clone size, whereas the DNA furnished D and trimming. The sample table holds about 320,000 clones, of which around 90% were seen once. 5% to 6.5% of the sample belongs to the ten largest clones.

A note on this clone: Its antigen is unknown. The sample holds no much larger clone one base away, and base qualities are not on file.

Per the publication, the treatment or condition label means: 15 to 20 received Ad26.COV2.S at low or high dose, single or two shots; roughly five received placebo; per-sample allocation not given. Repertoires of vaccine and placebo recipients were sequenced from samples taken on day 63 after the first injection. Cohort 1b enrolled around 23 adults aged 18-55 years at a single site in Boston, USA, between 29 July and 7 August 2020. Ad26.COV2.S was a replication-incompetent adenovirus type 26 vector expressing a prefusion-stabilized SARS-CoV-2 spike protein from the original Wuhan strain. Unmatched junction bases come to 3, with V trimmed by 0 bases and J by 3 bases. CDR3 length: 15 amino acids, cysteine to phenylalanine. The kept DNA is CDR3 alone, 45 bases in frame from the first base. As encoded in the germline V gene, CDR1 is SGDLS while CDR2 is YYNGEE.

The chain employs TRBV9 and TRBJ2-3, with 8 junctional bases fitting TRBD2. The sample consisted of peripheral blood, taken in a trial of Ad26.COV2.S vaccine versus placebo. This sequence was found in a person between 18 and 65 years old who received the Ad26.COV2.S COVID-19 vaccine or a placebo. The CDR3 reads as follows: CASSVATSGTDTQYF. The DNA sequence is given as TGTGCCAGCAGCGTAGCTACTAGCGGAACAGATACGCAGTATTTT.